A single sample is the source of the 2 T cell receptor beta chains below, sequenced in a study of T cells in Graves' hyperthyroidism and ophthalmopathy. Researchers took RNA transcripts and amplified the TCR beta CDR3 regions from them. The TCR CDR3 first-round RT-PCR relied on the HTBI primer set. TCRdb analysed the multiplex PCR reads with MiXCR anew, one entry per CDR3 protein. Of about 420,000 distinct CDR3 sequences in the sample, about 13% are singletons; the top ten hold about 4.9%. Specimen: blood. The receptors come from a woman aged 18-30 years with Graves' hyperthyroidism.

This clonotype was recorded at least ten times. The chain couples TRBV25-1 to TRBJ1-2; the D is unclear. Looked up from germline, CDR1 is MGHDK and CDR2 is SYGVNS. CDR3 size: 12 residues. V lost 2 bases and J lost 4, with 5 bases in between. CDR3 sequence (DNA): TGTGCCAGCAGTGAAGGGATCTATGGCTACACCTTC. Protein: CASSEGIYGYTF.

The genes are TRBV7-9 and TRBJ1-2; D not certain. CDR3 length equals 12 residues. The V gene's germline CDR1 is SEHNR and CDR2 FQNEAQ (reference sequence). V lost 0 bases to trimming and J lost 7 bases, with 6 bases between them. CDR3 DNA sequence: TGTGCCAGCAGCTTAGCGGTCCGTGGCTACACCTTC. Translation: CASSLAVRGYTF.